This T cell receptor beta chain was sequenced for a study of blood T cell repertoires in COVID-19. Clones were sequenced by immunoSEQ multiplex PCR, and TCRdb holds only the in-frame ones, with some missing. The sample includes about 63,000 clones, 88% seen only once; the top ten take 4.5% to 6%. Germline V gives CDR1 LNHDA, CDR2 SQIVND (reference sequence). V was trimmed by 9 bases and J by 4 bases, leaving 15 bases between them. The CDR3 consists of 14 residues. The chain links TRBV19 to TRBJ1-4, with D possibly being TRBD1 (5 bases). The receptor comes from a human donor in a cohort sampled during active COVID-19. Sequencing was done on a sample of peripheral blood. The CDR3 here is CASRNRGGNEKLFF. As DNA, the CDR3 is TGTGCCAGCCGAAATCGGGGGGGTAATGAAAAACTGTTTTTT.